Listed below are T cell receptor beta chains from one sample, sequenced in a study of Ad26.COV2.S vaccination and SARS-CoV-2 variants. Sequencing used immunoSEQ multiplex PCR; TCRdb keeps in-frame clones, though not all of them. The repertoire includes about 220,000 clones, 70% to 90% of them detected once, and about 10% sits in the top ten. The sequencing here drew on peripheral blood, taken in a trial of Ad26.COV2.S vaccine versus placebo. These receptors originate from a person aged 18 to 65 who received the Ad26.COV2.S COVID-19 vaccine or a placebo. Both conserved end residues are part of each CDR3. A D gene is named only where the DNA matches it firmly.

d_gene: -
len: 15
j_gene: TRBJ1-1
v_gene: TRBV11-2
CDR3aa: CASSLHVGGDTEAFF

d_gene: -
len: 16
j_gene: TRBJ2-5
v_gene: TRBV9
CDR3aa: CASSASGTAVQETQYF

d_gene: TRBD1
len: 19
j_gene: TRBJ1-5
v_gene: TRBV19
CDR3aa: CASSITGTGSLRVGQPQHF

d_gene: -
len: 12
j_gene: TRBJ1-2
v_gene: TRBV5-6
CDR3aa: CASSLGDDGYTF

d_gene: -
len: 12
j_gene: TRBJ1-6
v_gene: TRBV3-1/TRBV3-2
CDR3aa: CASSLGLGALHF

d_gene: -
len: 15
j_gene: TRBJ2-1
v_gene: TRBV4-1
CDR3aa: CASSQQDASYNEQFF

d_gene: -
len: 12
j_gene: TRBJ2-1
v_gene: TRBV19
CDR3aa: CASSKRVTEQFF

d_gene: TRBD2
len: 15
j_gene: TRBJ2-2
v_gene: TRBV5-1
CDR3aa: CASSSLAAGPGELFF

d_gene: TRBD2
len: 17
j_gene: TRBJ2-7
v_gene: TRBV3-1/TRBV3-2
CDR3aa: CASSQGLAGVQGHEQYF

d_gene: -
len: 17
j_gene: TRBJ2-2
v_gene: TRBV14
CDR3aa: CASSQVTGAPNTGELFF

d_gene: -
len: 16
j_gene: TRBJ2-1
v_gene: TRBV7-2
CDR3aa: CASSPLIGRGHNEQFF

d_gene: TRBD2
len: 15
j_gene: TRBJ2-1
v_gene: TRBV19
CDR3aa: CASTGTSGAYNEQFF

d_gene: TRBD1
len: 14
j_gene: TRBJ2-5
v_gene: TRBV4-3
CDR3aa: CASSPGQGQETQYF

d_gene: -
len: 17
j_gene: TRBJ2-4
v_gene: TRBV15
CDR3aa: CATSREGTALAKNIQYF

d_gene: TRBD2
len: 15
j_gene: TRBJ2-7
v_gene: TRBV6-6
CDR3aa: CASSYTQGGLREQYF

d_gene: -
len: 13
j_gene: TRBJ2-7
v_gene: TRBV10-3
CDR3aa: CAISESGGYEQYF

d_gene: -
len: 12
j_gene: TRBJ1-1
v_gene: TRBV5-4
CDR3aa: CAFRGRNTEAFF

d_gene: -
len: 14
j_gene: TRBJ1-6
v_gene: TRBV5-5
CDR3aa: CASSLETVNSPLHF

d_gene: -
len: 19
j_gene: TRBJ1-4
v_gene: TRBV7-8
CDR3aa: CASSSAFWGRRILFKKLFF

d_gene: TRBD2
len: 11
j_gene: TRBJ2-7
v_gene: TRBV20-1
CDR3aa: CSARGGYEQYF

d_gene: -
len: 14
j_gene: TRBJ2-1
v_gene: TRBV10-3
CDR3aa: CAISGSSRDNEQFF

d_gene: -
len: 12
j_gene: TRBJ2-7
v_gene: TRBV5-6
CDR3aa: CASSLRTYEQYF

d_gene: -
len: 14
j_gene: TRBJ1-1
v_gene: TRBV30
CDR3aa: CAWSPGLQNTEAFF

d_gene: -
len: 14
j_gene: TRBJ1-2
v_gene: TRBV18
CDR3aa: CASSPGLINYGYTF

d_gene: -
len: 16
j_gene: TRBJ1-2
v_gene: TRBV6-1
CDR3aa: CASSDVEAVEDYGYTF

d_gene: TRBD1
len: 16
j_gene: TRBJ1-2
v_gene: TRBV18
CDR3aa: CASSSSPGQRIYGYTF

d_gene: TRBD1
len: 19
j_gene: TRBJ2-7
v_gene: TRBV13
CDR3aa: CASSLELTRDRGWSYEQYF

d_gene: -
len: 12
j_gene: TRBJ2-7
v_gene: TRBV7-6
CDR3aa: CASSLRDREQYF

d_gene: -
len: 16
j_gene: TRBJ1-6
v_gene: TRBV7-8
CDR3aa: CASSLGGGRGYSPLHF

d_gene: TRBD1
len: 14
j_gene: TRBJ2-7
v_gene: TRBV5-8
CDR3aa: CASSPGTGGTEQYF

d_gene: TRBD1
len: 13
j_gene: TRBJ2-7
v_gene: TRBV25-1
CDR3aa: CASKGTGSYEQYF

d_gene: TRBD2
len: 14
j_gene: TRBJ2-7
v_gene: TRBV5-1
CDR3aa: CASGPSGSSYEQYF

d_gene: -
len: 16
j_gene: TRBJ2-3
v_gene: TRBV6-5
CDR3aa: CASSWTDQGFTDTQYF

d_gene: TRBD1
len: 14
j_gene: TRBJ1-1
v_gene: TRBV6-2/TRBV6-3
CDR3aa: CASSYTGGRVEAFF

d_gene: -
len: 18
j_gene: TRBJ1-1
v_gene: TRBV30
CDR3aa: CAWRVRVVDTSIGTEAFF

d_gene: TRBD1
len: 15
j_gene: TRBJ1-2
v_gene: TRBV27
CDR3aa: CASSLRQGVNYGYTF

d_gene: TRBD1
len: 14
j_gene: TRBJ1-1
v_gene: TRBV5-6
CDR3aa: CASSEDRGGTEAFF

d_gene: -
len: 14
j_gene: TRBJ2-7
v_gene: TRBV5-4
CDR3aa: CASSLSGGKYEQYF

d_gene: -
len: 15
j_gene: TRBJ1-5
v_gene: TRBV19
CDR3aa: CASSMRVRGNQPQHF

d_gene: -
len: 14
j_gene: TRBJ1-5
v_gene: TRBV28
CDR3aa: CASRPGTSNQPQHF

d_gene: -
len: 13
j_gene: TRBJ1-2
v_gene: TRBV7-2
CDR3aa: CASSLERYYGYTF

d_gene: -
len: 13
j_gene: TRBJ2-2
v_gene: TRBV25-1
CDR3aa: CASSERDTGELFF

d_gene: TRBD2
len: 18
j_gene: TRBJ2-1
v_gene: TRBV5-6
CDR3aa: CASSLLSGLAGGPWEQFF

d_gene: -
len: 12
j_gene: TRBJ2-7
v_gene: TRBV29-1
CDR3aa: CSVTQSGSEQYF

d_gene: -
len: 15
j_gene: TRBJ2-3
v_gene: TRBV25-1
CDR3aa: CASSSARIITDTQYF

d_gene: TRBD2
len: 16
j_gene: TRBJ2-5
v_gene: TRBV5-4
CDR3aa: CASSLGLAGGAETQYF

d_gene: TRBD2
len: 17
j_gene: TRBJ2-3
v_gene: TRBV7-9
CDR3aa: CASSLGGTSGKTDTQYF

d_gene: TRBD2
len: 17
j_gene: TRBJ2-1
v_gene: TRBV7-3
CDR3aa: CASSPSRLAGAYNEQFF

d_gene: -
len: 13
j_gene: TRBJ1-1
v_gene: TRBV19
CDR3aa: CASSRDKNTEAFF

d_gene: -
len: 13
j_gene: TRBJ1-2
v_gene: TRBV4-3
CDR3aa: CASSQETLGSYTF

d_gene: -
len: 15
j_gene: TRBJ2-3
v_gene: TRBV6-6
CDR3aa: CASSSWERSTDTQYF

d_gene: TRBD2
len: 13
j_gene: TRBJ2-2
v_gene: TRBV30
CDR3aa: CATSGRSTGELFF

d_gene: -
len: 13
j_gene: TRBJ2-3
v_gene: TRBV15
CDR3aa: CATSGVRTDTQYF

d_gene: -
len: 14
j_gene: TRBJ1-2
v_gene: TRBV11-2
CDR3aa: CASSLGGNDYGYTF

d_gene: -
len: 16
j_gene: TRBJ2-3
v_gene: TRBV6-4
CDR3aa: CASSDPGLATTDTQYF

d_gene: TRBD1
len: 14
j_gene: TRBJ1-4
v_gene: TRBV10-3
CDR3aa: CAISPDRAREKLFF

d_gene: TRBD2
len: 14
j_gene: TRBJ2-7
v_gene: TRBV6-5
CDR3aa: CASSSGLGTYEQYF